The 21 T cell receptor beta chains given below trace back to one sample, sequenced in a study of vaccination effects on CD4 cells after COVID-19 (dated by TCRdb to 2021 to 2024). Their antigen targets remain unknown. Preparation of the library involved the immunoSEQ multiplex PCR assay. TCRdb holds this immuneACCESS table with in-frame rearrangements only. Some clones are missing; in checked studies, unresolved V genes explain under half, and the rest has no known cause. For this sample there are roughly 68,000 clones; over 70% appear just once. Clones ranked in the top ten supply about 1.6% of the sample. The ViraFEST assay stimulated PBMC with viral peptide pools and then used TCR sequencing to identify antigen-specific CD4+ T cell clonotypes by expansion. After approximately 11 days of culture, CD4+ T cells were isolated with the EasySep CD4+ T cell isolation kit. Each participant received two doses of an mRNA SARS-CoV-2 vaccine, either BNT162b2 or mRNA-1273.

The sample in question was CD4+ T cells from PBMCs cultured with HCoV-229E spike peptides, obtained after COVID-19 vaccination. According to the study, the label for this sample's cell subset or site signals: HCoV-229E spike overlapping peptide pool stimulation. The receptors come from a human donor who received a COVID-19 vaccine.

This clone was counted only a few times. The gene calls are TRBV5-8 and TRBJ2-3; perhaps TRBD2 as D (6 bases). Looked up from germline, CDR1 is SGHTS and CDR2 is YDEGEE. The CDR3 spans 15 residues. V lost 7 bases to trimming and J lost 0 bases, with 15 bases between them. The CDR3: CASPSLGLSTDTQYF. CDR3 sequence (DNA): TGTGCCAGCCCGAGTTTGGGACTTAGCACAGATACGCAGTATTTT.

The chain links TRBV27 to TRBJ1-3; TRBD1 agrees at 8 bases. The CDR3 contains 14 residues. Germline V gene lookup returns CDR1 MNHEY and CDR2 SMNVEV (reference sequence). Trimming removed 11 bases from V and 7 bases from J; junction bases left unmatched: 13. CDR3 nucleotides: TGTGCCGGACTGACAGGGACAGGAAGGAACACCATATATTTT. Protein sequence: CAGLTGTGRNTIYF.

The chain links TRBV6-2 or TRBV6-3 to TRBJ2-3; 12 bases are shared with TRBD2. Germline loops: CDR1 MNHEY, CDR2 SVGEGT. The CDR3 is made up of 16 amino acids. V trimming: 0 bases; J trimming: 5 bases; junction bases outside the gene matches: 3. This CDR3 is CASSYSTSGGGDTQYF. CDR3 in DNA: TGTGCCAGCAGTTACTCGACTAGCGGGGGCGGAGATACGCAGTATTTT.

The chain is built from TRBV19 and TRBJ2-3, with 13 bases aligning to TRBD2. Germline assignment: CDR1 LNHDA and CDR2 SQIVND (reference sequence). The J segment lost 7 bases and the V segment lost 6 bases, leaving 13 bases of the junction unmatched. There are 17 residues in the CDR3. CDR3 region: CASRPYAGTSGVYTQYF. CDR3 DNA: TGTGCCAGTAGGCCCTACGCCGGGACTAGCGGGGTATATACGCAGTATTTT.

The V gene is TRBV6-5, the J gene TRBJ1-6; D is ambiguous. V lost 0 bases and J 6 bases, leaving 12 bases between the germline ends. The CDR3 is 16 amino acids. Germline CDR1 is MNHEY and CDR2 is SVGAGI. The DNA of the CDR3 is TGTGCCAGCAGTTACTCGGCCGGGAATAGTAATTCACCCCTCCACTTT. It is translated as CASSYSAGNSNSPLHF.

The chain uses TRBV7-2 and TRBJ2-5, with 8 bases lining up with TRBD1. The germline CDR1 and CDR2 sequences are SGHTA and FQGNSA. This CDR3 contains 17 residues. Trimming at V came to 4 bases and at J to 5 bases, leaving 15 bases not matched to a gene. CDR3 residues: CASSSPWDRPLHETQYF. CDR3 nucleotides: TGTGCCAGCAGCTCGCCCTGGGACAGGCCGCTTCATGAGACCCAGTACTTC.

The V gene is TRBV7-2, the J gene TRBJ2-7; TRBD1 agrees at 9 bases. V lost 5 bases to trimming and J lost 3 bases; unmatched junction nucleotides: 8. Germline V lookup: CDR1 SGHTA, CDR2 FQGNSA. CDR3 length: 15 residues. The CDR3 region has the DNA TGTGCCAGCAGCATTTCCGGGACAGGGTACTACGAGCAGTACGTC. Translation gives CASSISGTGYYEQYV.

The chain couples TRBV4-1 to TRBJ1-4; 11 nucleotides line up with TRBD1. V was clipped by 4 bases and J by 8 bases; unmatched bases: 9. This CDR3 has 16 residues. The germline V gene encodes CDR1 MGHRA and CDR2 YSYEKL. The CDR3 spells CASSLPGGQGAEKLFF. The CDR3 region has the DNA TGCGCCAGCAGCCTCCCAGGAGGACAGGGGGCCGAAAAACTGTTTTTT.

The rearrangement joins TRBV4-3 to TRBJ2-1; TRBD1 is a possible D gene (5 bases). Germline loops: CDR1 LGHNA, CDR2 YSLEER. Trimming left V 0 bases short and J 3 bases short, with 9 bases between. CDR3 length: 15 amino acids. CDR3 residues: CASSQDAGIYNEQFF. The DNA of the CDR3 is TGCGCCAGCAGCCAAGACGCAGGGATCTACAATGAGCAGTTCTTC.

The chain recombines TRBV7-9 with TRBJ2-4; D gene uncertain. Germline V gives CDR1 SEHNR, CDR2 FQNEAQ (reference sequence). The CDR3 contains 12 residues. Trimming took 2 bases from V and 7 from J, leaving 6 bases between them. The CDR3 bases are TGTGCCAGCAGCTTAAGCGTTAACATTCAGTACTTC. This gives the protein CASSLSVNIQYF.

The table lists this clone with a few counts. The V call is TRBV18, the J call TRBJ2-1; a weak D match, TRBD2 (5 bases). Germline V gene sequence: CDR1 KGHSH, CDR2 LQKENI. This CDR3 has 15 residues. V lost 1 base to trimming and J lost 0 bases, with 7 bases between them. The CDR3 reads CASSPLGSSYNEQFF. CDR3 in DNA: TGTGCCAGCTCACCACTGGGGAGCTCCTACAATGAGCAGTTCTTC.

This clone was detected once. V usage is TRBV7-8 and J usage is TRBJ2-7, with D perhaps TRBD2 (5 bases). This CDR3 spans 12 amino acids. Germline CDR1 is SGHVS and CDR2 is FQNEAQ. V shed 2 bases and J shed 6 bases, with 8 bases lying between them. The CDR3 reads CASSLLRAEQYV. The CDR3 nucleotides read TGTGCCAGCAGCTTACTGAGGGCCGAGCAGTACGTC.

The V gene is TRBV6-5, the J gene TRBJ1-6; no definite D call. This CDR3 contains 15 residues. The germline V gene has CDR1 MNHEY and CDR2 SVGAGI. Deletions cut 5 bases from V and 7 bases from J, with 15 bases between. The CDR3 DNA sequence: TGTGCCAGCAGTCCCGATAAGGGATACAATTCACCCCTCCACTTT. This translates into CASSPDKGYNSPLHF.

This chain uses TRBV11-2 with TRBJ2-2; TRBD2 matches at 9 bases. The CDR3 contains 15 residues. Losses at the gene ends were 3 bases for V and 7 bases for J; bases not matched to a gene: 6. The germline gives CDR1 SGHAT, CDR2 FQNNGV. In DNA form, the CDR3 reads TGTGCCAGCAGCTTGGCGGGGGGGGCCAACGGGGAGCTGTTTTTT. This translates into CASSLAGGANGELFF.

This clone came up once. V usage is TRBV5-1 and J usage is TRBJ2-2; TRBD2 agrees at 10 bases. Germline lookup yields CDR1 SGHRS and CDR2 YFSETQ. The CDR3 has 15 residues. V lost 4 bases and J lost 1; bases outside the gene matches: 1. The CDR3 sequence: CASSVAGGNTGELFF. CDR3 in DNA: TGCGCCAGCAGCGTAGCGGGAGGGAACACCGGGGAGCTGTTTTTT. Combining the CDR3 with reference TRBV5-1 and TRBJ2-2 gives the whole variable domain KAGVTQTPRYLIKTRGQQVTLSCSPISGHRSVSWYQQTPGQGLQFLFEYFSETQRNKGNFPGRFSGRQFSNSRSEMNVSTLELGDSALYLCASSVAGGNTGELFFGEGSRLTVL.

This clone turned up a few times. The chain employs TRBV7-9 and TRBJ1-1; D is perhaps TRBD1 (6 bases). CDR3 length: 14 residues. Germline CDR1 is SEHNR and CDR2 is FQNEAQ (reference sequence). The germline V and J ends were trimmed by 4 bases and 0 bases, with 9 bases remaining between them. This CDR3 reads CASSSNRVNTEAFF. CDR3 sequence (DNA): TGTGCCAGCAGCTCCAACAGGGTGAACACTGAAGCTTTCTTT.

This chain uses TRBV9 with TRBJ1-5; possible D gene TRBD1, 5 bases. In germline, CDR1 is SGDLS, CDR2 YYNGEE. This CDR3 region has 15 residues. Trimming shortened V by 5 bases and J by 6 bases, and 18 bases separated the two germline ends. The CDR3 DNA reads TGTGCCAGCAGTCGTTCAGACAGCCTGTTTCAGCCCCAGCATTTT. Encoded protein: CASSRSDSLFQPQHF.

This CDR3 reads CASNLVQGTDTEAFF. The CDR3 DNA is TGTGCCAGCAACCTCGTCCAGGGGACGGACACTGAAGCTTTCTTT. The rearrangement links TRBV9 to TRBJ1-1, with D possibly matching TRBD1 (6 bases). Trimming shortened V by 6 bases and J by 3 bases, and 18 bases separated the two germline ends. Germline V CDR1 and CDR2: SGDLS, YYNGEE. This CDR3 is 15 amino acids long.

This clone was picked up a small number of times. This chain joins TRBV11-2 and TRBJ2-2; 12 bases are shared with TRBD2. Germline V gives CDR1 SGHAT, CDR2 FQNNGV. J gave up 7 bases and V 5 bases, and 14 bases lay outside the gene matches. The CDR3 covers 18 residues. The CDR3 protein is CASSIRLAGEVGSGELFF. As DNA, the CDR3 is TGTGCCAGCAGCATCCGACTAGCGGGGGAGGTCGGAAGCGGGGAGCTGTTTTTT.

The chain recombines TRBV15 with TRBJ1-1; TRBD1 is a possible D gene (5 bases). The CDR3 is made up of 17 amino acids. The germline V gene has CDR1 LNHNV and CDR2 YYDKDF (reference sequence). Trimming removed 1 base at V and 1 base at J, with 16 bases between. CDR3 sequence: CATSRGGAYNQNTEAFF. The CDR3 DNA is TGTGCCACCAGCAGAGGGGGCGCTTATAATCAGAACACTGAAGCTTTCTTT.

The V gene is TRBV6-6, the J gene TRBJ2-1; perhaps TRBD2 as D (6 bases). Germline CDR1 reads MNHNY; CDR2 reads SVGAGI (reference sequence). The CDR3 consists of 15 residues. Deletions cut 4 bases from V and 4 bases from J, with 14 bases between. This CDR3 is CASSSGGAIYNEQFF. The DNA for the CDR3 is TGTGCCAGCAGTTCAGGAGGGGCAATATACAATGAGCAGTTCTTC.